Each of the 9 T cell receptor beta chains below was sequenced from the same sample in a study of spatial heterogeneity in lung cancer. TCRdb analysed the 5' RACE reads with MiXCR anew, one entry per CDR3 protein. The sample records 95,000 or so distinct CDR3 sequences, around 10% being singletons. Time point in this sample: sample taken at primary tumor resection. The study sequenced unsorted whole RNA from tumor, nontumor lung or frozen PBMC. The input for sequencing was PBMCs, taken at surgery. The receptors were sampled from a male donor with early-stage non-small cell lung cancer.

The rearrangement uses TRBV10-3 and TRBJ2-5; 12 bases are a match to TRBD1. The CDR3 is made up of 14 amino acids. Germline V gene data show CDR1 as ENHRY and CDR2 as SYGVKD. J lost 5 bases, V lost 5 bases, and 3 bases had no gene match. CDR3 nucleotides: TGTGCCATCAGTCGGGACAGGGGGCAGGAGACCCAGTACTTC. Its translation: CAISRDRGQETQYF.

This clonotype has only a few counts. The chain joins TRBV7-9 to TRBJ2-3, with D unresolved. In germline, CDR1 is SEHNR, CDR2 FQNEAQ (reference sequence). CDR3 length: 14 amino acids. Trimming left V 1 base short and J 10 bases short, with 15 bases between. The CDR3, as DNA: TGTGCCAGCAGCTTAGGAAAGGGCGGAACTTCGCAGTATTTT. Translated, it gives CASSLGKGGTSQYF.

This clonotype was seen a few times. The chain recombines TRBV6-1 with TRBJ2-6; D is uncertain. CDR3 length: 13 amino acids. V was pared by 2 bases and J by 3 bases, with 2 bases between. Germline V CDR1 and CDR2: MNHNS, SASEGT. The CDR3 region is CASSELGANVLTF. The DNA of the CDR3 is TGTGCCAGCAGTGAACTTGGGGCCAACGTCCTGACTTTC.

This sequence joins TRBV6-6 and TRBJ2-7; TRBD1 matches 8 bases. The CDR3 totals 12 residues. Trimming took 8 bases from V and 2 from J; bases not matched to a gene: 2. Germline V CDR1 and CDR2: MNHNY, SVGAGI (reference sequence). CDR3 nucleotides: TGTGCCAGCGAGGGACAGGCCTACGAGCAGTACTTC. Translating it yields CASEGQAYEQYF.

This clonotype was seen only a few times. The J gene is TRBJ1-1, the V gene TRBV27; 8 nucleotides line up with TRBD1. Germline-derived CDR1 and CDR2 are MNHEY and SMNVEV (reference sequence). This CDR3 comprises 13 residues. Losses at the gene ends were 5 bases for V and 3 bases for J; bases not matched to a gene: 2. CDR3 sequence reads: CASSTTGDTEAFF. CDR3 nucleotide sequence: TGTGCCAGCAGTACGACAGGGGACACTGAAGCTTTCTTT.

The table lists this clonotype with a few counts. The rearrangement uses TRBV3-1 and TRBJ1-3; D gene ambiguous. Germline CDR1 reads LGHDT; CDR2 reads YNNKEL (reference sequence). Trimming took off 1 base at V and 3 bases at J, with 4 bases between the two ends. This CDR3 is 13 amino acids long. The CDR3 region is CASSQGDGNTIYF. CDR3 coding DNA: TGTGCCAGCAGCCAAGGCGATGGAAACACCATATATTTT. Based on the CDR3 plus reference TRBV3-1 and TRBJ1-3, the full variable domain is DTAVSQTPKYLVTQMGNDKSIKCEQNLGHDTMYWYKQDSKKFLKIMFSYNNKELIINETVPNRFSPKSPDKAHLNLHINSLELGDSAVYFCASSQGDGNTIYFGEGSWLTVV.

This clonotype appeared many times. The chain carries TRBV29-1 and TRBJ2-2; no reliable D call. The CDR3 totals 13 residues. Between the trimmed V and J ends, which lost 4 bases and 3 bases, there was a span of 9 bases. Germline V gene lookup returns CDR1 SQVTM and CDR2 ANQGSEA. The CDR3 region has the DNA TGCAGCGTTGTTGCAGGTCACACCGGGGAGCTGTTTTTT. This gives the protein CSVVAGHTGELFF.

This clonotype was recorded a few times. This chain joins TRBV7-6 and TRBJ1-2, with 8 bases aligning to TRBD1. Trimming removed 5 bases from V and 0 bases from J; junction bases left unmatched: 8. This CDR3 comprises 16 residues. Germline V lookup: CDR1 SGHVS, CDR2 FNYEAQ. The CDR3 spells CASSTSGGHTNYGYTF. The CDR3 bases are TGTGCCAGCAGCACTTCAGGGGGCCATACTAACTATGGCTACACCTTC. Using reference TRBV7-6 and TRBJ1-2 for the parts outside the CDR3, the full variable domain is GAGVSQSPRYKVTKRGQDVALRCDPISGHVSLYWYRQALGQGPEFLTYFNYEAQQDKSGLPNDRFSAERPEGSISTLTIQRTEQRDSAMYRCASSTSGGHTNYGYTFGSGTRLTVV.

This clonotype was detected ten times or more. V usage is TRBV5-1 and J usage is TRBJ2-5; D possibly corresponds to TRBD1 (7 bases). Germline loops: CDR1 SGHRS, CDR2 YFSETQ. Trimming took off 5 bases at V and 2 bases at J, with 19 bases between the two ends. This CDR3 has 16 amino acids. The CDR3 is CASRRQGGGGQETQYF. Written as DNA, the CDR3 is TGCGCCAGCAGGAGGCAGGGGGGCGGAGGACAAGAGACCCAGTACTTC.